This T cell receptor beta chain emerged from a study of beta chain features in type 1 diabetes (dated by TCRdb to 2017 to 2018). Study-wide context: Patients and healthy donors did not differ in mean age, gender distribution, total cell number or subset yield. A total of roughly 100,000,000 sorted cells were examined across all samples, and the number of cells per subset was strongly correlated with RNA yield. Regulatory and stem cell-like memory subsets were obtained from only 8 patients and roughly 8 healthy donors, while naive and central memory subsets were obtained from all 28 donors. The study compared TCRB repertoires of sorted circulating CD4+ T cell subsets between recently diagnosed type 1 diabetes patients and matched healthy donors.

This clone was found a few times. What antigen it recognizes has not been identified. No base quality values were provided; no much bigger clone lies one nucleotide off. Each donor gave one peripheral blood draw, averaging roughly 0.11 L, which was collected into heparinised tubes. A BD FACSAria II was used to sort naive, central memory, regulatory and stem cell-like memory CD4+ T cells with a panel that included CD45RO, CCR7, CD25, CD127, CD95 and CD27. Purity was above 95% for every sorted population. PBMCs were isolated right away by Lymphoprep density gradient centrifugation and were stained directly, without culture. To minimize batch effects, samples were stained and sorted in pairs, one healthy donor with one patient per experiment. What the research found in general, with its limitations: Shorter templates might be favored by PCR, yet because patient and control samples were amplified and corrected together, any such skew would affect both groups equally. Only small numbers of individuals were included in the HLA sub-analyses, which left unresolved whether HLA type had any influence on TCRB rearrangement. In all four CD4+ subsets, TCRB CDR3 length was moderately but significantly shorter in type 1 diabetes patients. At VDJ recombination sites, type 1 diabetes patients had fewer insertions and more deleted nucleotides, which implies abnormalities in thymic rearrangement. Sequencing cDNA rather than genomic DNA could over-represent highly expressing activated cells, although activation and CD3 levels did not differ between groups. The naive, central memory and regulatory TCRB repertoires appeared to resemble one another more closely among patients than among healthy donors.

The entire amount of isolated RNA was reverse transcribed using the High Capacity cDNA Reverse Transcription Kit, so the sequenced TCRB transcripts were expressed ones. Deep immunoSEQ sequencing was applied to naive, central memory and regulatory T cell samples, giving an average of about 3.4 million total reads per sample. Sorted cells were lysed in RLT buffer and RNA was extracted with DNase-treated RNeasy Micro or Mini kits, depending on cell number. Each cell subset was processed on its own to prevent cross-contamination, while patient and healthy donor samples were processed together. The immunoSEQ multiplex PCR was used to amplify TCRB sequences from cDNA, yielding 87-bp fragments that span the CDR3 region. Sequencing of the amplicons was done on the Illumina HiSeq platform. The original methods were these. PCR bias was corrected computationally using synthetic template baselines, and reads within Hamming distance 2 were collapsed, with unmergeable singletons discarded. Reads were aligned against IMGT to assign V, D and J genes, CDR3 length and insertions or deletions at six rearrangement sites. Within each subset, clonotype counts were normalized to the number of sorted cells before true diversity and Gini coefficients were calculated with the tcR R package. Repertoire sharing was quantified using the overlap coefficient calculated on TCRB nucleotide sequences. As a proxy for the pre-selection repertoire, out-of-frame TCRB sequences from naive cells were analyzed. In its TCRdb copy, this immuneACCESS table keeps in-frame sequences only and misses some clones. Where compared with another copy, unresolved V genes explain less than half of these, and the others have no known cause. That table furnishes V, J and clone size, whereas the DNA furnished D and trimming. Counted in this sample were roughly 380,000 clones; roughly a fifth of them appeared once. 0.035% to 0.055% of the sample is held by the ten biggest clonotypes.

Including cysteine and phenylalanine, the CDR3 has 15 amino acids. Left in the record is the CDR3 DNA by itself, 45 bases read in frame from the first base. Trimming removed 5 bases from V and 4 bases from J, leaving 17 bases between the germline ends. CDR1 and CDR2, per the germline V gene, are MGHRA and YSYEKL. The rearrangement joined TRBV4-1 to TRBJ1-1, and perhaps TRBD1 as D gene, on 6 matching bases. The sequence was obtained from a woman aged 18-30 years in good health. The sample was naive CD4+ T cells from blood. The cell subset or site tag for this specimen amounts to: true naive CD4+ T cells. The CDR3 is CASSTPLQGGTEAFF. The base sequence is TGCGCCAGCAGCACCCCGTTACAAGGGGGCACTGAAGCTTTCTTT.